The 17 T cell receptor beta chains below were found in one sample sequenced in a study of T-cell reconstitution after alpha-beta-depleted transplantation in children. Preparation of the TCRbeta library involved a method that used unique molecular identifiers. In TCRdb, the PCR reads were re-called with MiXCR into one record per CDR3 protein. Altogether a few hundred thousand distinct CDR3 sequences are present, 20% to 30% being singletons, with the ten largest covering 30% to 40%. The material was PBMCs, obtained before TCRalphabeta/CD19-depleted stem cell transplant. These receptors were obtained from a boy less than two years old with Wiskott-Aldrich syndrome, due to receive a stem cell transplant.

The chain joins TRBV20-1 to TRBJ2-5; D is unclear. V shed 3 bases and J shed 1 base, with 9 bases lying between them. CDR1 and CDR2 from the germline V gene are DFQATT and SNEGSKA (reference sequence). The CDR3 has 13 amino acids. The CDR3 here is CSARLTFQETQYF. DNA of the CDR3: TGCAGTGCTAGGTTGACCTTCCAAGAGACCCAGTACTTC.

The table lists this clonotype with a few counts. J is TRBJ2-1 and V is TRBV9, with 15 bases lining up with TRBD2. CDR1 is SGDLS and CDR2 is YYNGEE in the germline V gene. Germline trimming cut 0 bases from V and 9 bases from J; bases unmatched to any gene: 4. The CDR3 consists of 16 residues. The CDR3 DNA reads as TGTGCCAGCAGCGTAGCACCGGGACTAGCGGGAGGTGAGCAGTTCTTC. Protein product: CASSVAPGLAGGEQFF. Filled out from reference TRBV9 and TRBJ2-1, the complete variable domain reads DSGVTQTPKHLITATGQRVTLRCSPRSGDLSVYWYQQSLDQGLQFLIQYYNGEERAKGNILERFSAQQFPDLHSELNLSSLELGDSALYFCASSVAPGLAGGEQFFGPGTRLTVL.

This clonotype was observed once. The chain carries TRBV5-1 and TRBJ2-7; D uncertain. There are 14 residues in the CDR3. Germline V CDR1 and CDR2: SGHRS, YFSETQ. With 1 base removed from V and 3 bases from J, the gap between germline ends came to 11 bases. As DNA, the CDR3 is TGCGCCAGCAGCTTGAGGTCAGGCATCTACGAGCAGTACTTC. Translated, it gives CASSLRSGIYEQYF.

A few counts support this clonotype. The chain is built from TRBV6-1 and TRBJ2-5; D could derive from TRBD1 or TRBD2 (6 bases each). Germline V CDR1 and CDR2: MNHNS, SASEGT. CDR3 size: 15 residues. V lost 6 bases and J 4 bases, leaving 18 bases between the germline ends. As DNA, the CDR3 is TGTGCCAGCAGGCCCGGGGGCGGCCGGGGAGAGACCCAGTACTTC. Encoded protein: CASRPGGGRGETQYF.

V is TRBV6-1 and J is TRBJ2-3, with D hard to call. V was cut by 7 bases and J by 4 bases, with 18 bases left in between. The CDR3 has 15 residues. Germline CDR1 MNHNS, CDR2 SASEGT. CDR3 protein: CASISSRGGPDTQYF. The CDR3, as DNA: TGTGCCAGCATCTCATCTAGAGGCGGTCCAGATACGCAGTATTTT.

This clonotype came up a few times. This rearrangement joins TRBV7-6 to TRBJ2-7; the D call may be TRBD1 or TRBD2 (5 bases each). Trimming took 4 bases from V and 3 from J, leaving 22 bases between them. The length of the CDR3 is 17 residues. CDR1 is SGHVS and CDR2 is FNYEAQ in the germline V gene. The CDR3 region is CASSSRGPRTGSYEQYF. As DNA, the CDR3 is TGTGCCAGCAGCTCAAGGGGCCCAAGGACGGGAAGCTACGAGCAGTACTTC.

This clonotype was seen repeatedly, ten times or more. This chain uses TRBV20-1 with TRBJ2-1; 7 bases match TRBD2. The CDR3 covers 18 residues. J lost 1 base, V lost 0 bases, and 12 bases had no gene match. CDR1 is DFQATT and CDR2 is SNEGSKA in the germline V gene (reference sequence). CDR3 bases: TGCAGTGCTAGAGATTTCCTCGACTTGGGGGGGTCCTACAATGAGCAGTTCTTC. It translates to CSARDFLDLGGSYNEQFF.

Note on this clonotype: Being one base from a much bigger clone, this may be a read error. DNA for the CDR3: TGCGCCAGCAGCTTGGGGGACAGGGGAGCTCAGCCCCAGCATTTT. It codes for CASSLGDRGAQPQHF. This chain links TRBV5-1 with TRBJ1-5; TRBD1 matches 10 bases. V lost 0 bases and J lost 6; bases outside the gene matches: 3. CDR1 is SGHRS, CDR2 YFSETQ, per germline. This CDR3 is 15 amino acids long.

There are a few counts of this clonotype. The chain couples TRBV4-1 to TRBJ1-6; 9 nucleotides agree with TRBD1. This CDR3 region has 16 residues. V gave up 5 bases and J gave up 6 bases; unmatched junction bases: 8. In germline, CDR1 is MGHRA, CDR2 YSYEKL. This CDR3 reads CASSWGQGWTNSPLHF. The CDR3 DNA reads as TGCGCCAGCAGCTGGGGACAGGGATGGACTAATTCACCCCTCCACTTT.

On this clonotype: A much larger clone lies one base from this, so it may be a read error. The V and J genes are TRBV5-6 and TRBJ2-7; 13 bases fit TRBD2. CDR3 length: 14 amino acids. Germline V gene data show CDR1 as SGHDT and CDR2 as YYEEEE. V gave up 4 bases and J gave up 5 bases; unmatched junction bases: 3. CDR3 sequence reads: CASSRTSGSDEQYF. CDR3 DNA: TGTGCCAGCAGCCGGACTAGCGGGAGCGACGAGCAGTACTTC.

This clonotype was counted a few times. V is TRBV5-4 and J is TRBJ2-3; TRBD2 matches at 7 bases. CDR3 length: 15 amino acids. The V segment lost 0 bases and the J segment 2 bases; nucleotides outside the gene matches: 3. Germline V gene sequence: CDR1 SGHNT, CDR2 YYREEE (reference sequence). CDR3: CASSLASGVTDTQYF. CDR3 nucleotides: TGTGCCAGCAGCTTGGCCAGCGGGGTCACAGATACGCAGTATTTT.

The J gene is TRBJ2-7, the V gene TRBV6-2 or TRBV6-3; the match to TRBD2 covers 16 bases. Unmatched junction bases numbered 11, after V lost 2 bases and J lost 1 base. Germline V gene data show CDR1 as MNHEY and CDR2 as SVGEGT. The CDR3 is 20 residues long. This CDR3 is CASSYGGPGTSGRASYEQYF. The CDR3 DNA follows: TGTGCCAGCAGTTACGGAGGACCCGGGACTAGCGGGAGGGCTTCCTACGAGCAGTACTTC.

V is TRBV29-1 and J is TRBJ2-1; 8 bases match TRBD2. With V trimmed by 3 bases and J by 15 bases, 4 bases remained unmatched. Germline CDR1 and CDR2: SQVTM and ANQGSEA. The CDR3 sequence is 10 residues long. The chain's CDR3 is CSVDKRESFF. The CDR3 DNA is TGCAGCGTTGATAAGCGGGAGTCGTTCTTC.

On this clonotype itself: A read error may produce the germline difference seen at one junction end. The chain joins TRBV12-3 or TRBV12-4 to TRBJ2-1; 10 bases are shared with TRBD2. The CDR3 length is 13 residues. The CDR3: CASSLAGEGEQFF. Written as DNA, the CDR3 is TGTGCCAGCAGTCTAGCGGGGGAGGGTGAGCAGTTCTTC.

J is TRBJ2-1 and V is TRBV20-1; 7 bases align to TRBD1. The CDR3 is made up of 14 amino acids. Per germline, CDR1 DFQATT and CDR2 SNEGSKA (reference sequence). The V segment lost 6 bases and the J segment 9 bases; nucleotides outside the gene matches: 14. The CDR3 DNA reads TGCAGTGCCTCCCGGCAGGGGGTCTCGGGTGAGCAGTTCTTC. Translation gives CSASRQGVSGEQFF.

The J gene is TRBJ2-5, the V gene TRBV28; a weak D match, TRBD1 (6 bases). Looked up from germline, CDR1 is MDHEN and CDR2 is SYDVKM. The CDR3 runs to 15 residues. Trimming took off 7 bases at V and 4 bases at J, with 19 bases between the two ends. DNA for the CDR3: TGTGCCAGCAATAAACGAGGACAGAGAGGAGAGACCCAGTACTTC. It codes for CASNKRGQRGETQYF.

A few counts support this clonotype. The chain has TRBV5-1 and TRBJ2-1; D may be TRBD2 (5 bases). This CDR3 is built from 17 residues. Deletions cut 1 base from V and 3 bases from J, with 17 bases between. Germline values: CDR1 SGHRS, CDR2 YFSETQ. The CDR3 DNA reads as TGCGCCAGCAGCTTGAACCCCGTGACTACGGACTACAATGAGCAGTTCTTC. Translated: CASSLNPVTTDYNEQFF. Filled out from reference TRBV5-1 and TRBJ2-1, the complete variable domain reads KAGVTQTPRYLIKTRGQQVTLSCSPISGHRSVSWYQQTPGQGLQFLFEYFSETQRNKGNFPGRFSGRQFSNSRSEMNVSTLELGDSALYLCASSLNPVTTDYNEQFFGPGTRLTVL.